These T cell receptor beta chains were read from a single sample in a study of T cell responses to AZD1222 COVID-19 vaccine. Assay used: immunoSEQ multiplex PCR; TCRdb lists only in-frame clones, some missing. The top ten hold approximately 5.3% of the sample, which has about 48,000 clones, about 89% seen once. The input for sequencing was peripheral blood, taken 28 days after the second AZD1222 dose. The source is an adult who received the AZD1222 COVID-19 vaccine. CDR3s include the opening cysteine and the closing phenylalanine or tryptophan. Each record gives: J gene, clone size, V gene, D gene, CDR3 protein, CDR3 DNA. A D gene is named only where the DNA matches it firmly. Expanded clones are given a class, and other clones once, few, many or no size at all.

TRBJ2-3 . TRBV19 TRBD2 CASSPRRLAGGLSTDTQYF TGTGCCAGTAGTCCGCGGAGACTAGCGGGAGGCCTTAGCACAGATACGCAGTATTTT
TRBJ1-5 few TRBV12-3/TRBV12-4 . CASSLAGNQPQHF TGTGCCAGCAGTTTAGCCGGCAATCAGCCCCAGCATTTT
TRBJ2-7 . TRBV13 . CASSSSGRGRITKREQYF TGTGCCAGCTCCTCTTCCGGCAGGGGAAGGATAACGAAGCGCGAGCAGTACTTC
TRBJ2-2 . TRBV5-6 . CASSRTRRAGELFF TGTGCCAGCAGCAGAACTCGGAGGGCCGGGGAGCTGTTTTTT
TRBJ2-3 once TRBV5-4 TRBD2 CASSRSGDADTQYF TGTGCCAGCAGCCGTAGCGGGGACGCAGATACGCAGTATTTT
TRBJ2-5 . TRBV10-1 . CASSGQVQETQYF TGCGCCAGCAGTGGGCAGGTCCAAGAGACCCAGTACTTC
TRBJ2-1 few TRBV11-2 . CASSLDLSSSYNEQFF TGTGCCAGCAGCTTAGATCTCTCGAGCTCCTACAATGAGCAGTTCTTC
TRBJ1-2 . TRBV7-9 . CASSPTSGGGAGYTF TGTGCCAGCAGCCCAACCTCGGGAGGGGGTGCTGGCTACACCTTC
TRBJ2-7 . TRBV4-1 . CASSQEKGGSYEQYF TGCGCCAGCAGCCAAGAGAAAGGGGGCTCCTACGAGCAGTACTTC
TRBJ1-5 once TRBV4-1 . CASSPTRGPQHF TGCGCCAGCAGCCCGACTAGGGGACCCCAGCATTTT
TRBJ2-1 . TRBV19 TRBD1 CASSSGQGAGEQFF TGTGCCAGTAGTTCGGGACAGGGGGCGGGTGAGCAGTTCTTC
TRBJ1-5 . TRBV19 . CASNMGNGNQPQHF TGTGCCAGTAATATGGGAAACGGCAATCAGCCCCAGCATTTT
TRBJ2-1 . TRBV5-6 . CASNRDINNEQFF TGTGCCAGCAACCGGGACATCAACAATGAGCAGTTCTTC
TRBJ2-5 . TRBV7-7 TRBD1 CASSRDSQETQYF TGTGCCAGCAGTCGGGACAGCCAAGAGACCCAGTACTTC
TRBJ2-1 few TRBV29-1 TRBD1 CSLLGQGNEQFF TGCAGCCTCCTCGGACAGGGCAATGAGCAGTTCTTC
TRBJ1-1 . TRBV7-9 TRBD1 CASSTGTGTISEAFF TGTGCCAGCAGCACCGGGACAGGGACTATAAGTGAAGCTTTCTTT
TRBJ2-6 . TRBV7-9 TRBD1 CASIIRTGVRSAGANVLTF TGTGCCAGCATCATCAGGACAGGGGTTAGGTCGGCTGGGGCCAACGTCCTGACTTTC
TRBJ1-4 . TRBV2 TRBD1 CASTRQGYASEKLFF TGTGCCAGCACCAGACAGGGGTACGCCTCTGAAAAACTGTTTTTT
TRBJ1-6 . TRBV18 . CASSPTYGGALQEALHF TGTGCCAGCTCACCTACCTATGGAGGGGCCCTACAGGAGGCCCTCCACTTT
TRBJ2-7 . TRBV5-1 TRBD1 CASSYKQTGGAVYEQYF TGCGCCAGCAGCTACAAGCAAACAGGGGGCGCCGTCTACGAGCAGTACTTC
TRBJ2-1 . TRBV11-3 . CASSLGQGRYNEQFF TGTGCCAGCAGCTTAGGGCAGGGGCGATACAATGAGCAGTTCTTC
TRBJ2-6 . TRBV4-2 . CASSQDLGAGGANVLTF TGTGCCAGCAGCCAAGATCTAGGGGCAGGTGGGGCCAACGTCCTGACTTTC
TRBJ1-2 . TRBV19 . CASSIGGRVPYGYTF TGTGCCAGTAGTATCGGGGGCAGGGTCCCCTATGGCTACACCTTC
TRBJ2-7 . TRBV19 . CATRGGAGSSYEQYF TGTGCCACCCGAGGGGGGGCAGGGTCATCCTACGAGCAGTACTTC
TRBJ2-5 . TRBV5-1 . CASSLGQKETQYF TGCGCCAGCAGCTTGGGGCAGAAAGAGACCCAGTACTTC
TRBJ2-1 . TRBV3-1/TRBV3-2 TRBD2 CASSPGLAGVNEQFF TGTGCCAGCAGCCCGGGACTAGCGGGGGTGAATGAGCAGTTCTTC
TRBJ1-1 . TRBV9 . CASSVGKNTEAFF TGTGCCAGCAGCGTAGGAAAGAACACTGAAGCTTTCTTT
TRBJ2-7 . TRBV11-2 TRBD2 CASSLAGGGSYEQYF TGTGCCAGCAGCCTAGCGGGGGGGGGATCCTACGAGCAGTACTTC
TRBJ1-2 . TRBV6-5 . CASSLFTGKAF TGTGCCAGCAGCCTTTTTACCGGGAAAGCCTTC
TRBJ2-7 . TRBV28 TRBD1 CASHKTGEYEQYF TGTGCCAGCCACAAGACAGGGGAGTACGAGCAGTACTTC
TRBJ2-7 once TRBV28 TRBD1 CASRTGTATYEQYF TGTGCCAGCAGAACCGGGACAGCGACCTACGAGCAGTACTTC
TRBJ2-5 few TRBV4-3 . CASSRSVEAGETQYF TGCGCCAGCAGCCGCTCCGTGGAGGCAGGGGAGACCCAGTACTTC
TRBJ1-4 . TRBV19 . CASSPRTVATNEKLFF TGTGCCAGTAGTCCCCGGACAGTTGCAACTAATGAAAAACTGTTTTTT
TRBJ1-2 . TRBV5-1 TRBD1 CASSSGTGDISYTF TGCGCCAGCAGCTCCGGGACAGGGGATATTAGCTACACCTTC
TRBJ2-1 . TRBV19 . CASMGISGSYNEQFF TGTGCCAGTATGGGGATTTCGGGCTCCTACAATGAGCAGTTCTTC
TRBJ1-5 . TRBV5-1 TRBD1 CASSSGQANQPQHF TGCGCCAGCAGCTCCGGACAGGCTAATCAGCCCCAGCATTTT
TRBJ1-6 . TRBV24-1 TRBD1 CATSEGQGGSSPLHF TGTGCCACCAGTGAAGGCCAGGGGGGAAGTTCACCCCTCCACTTT
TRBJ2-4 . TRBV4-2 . CASSQFWELAKNIQYF TGTGCCAGCAGCCAGTTTTGGGAGCTAGCCAAAAACATTCAGTACTTC